The clone carrying this TCR beta chain has only a few counts. The CDR3 is 14 residues long. Germline CDR1 ENHRY, CDR2 SYGVKD. J gave up 7 bases and V 10 bases, and 12 bases lay outside the gene matches. Time point of the sample: patch test 2, 6 weeks after DPC sensitization. Treatment described: therapeutic diphenylcyclopropenone sensitization with weekly scalp DPC. MiXCR was run by TCRdb on the RACE reads, yielding one entry per CDR3 protein. In the table there are around 80,000 distinct CDR3 sequences, more than 6.5% of which are singletons. The data derive from a study of human T cells and chemical hapten exposure. Looking at the study overall: Patch tests containing 0.01% DPC, applied to the upper back, were read at 6 days.

The chain recombines TRBV10-3 with TRBJ1-4, with 7 bases matching TRBD1. This receptor was taken from a woman under 40 with alopecia areata. Some clones in this sample may be carry-over from other donors' samples. Sequenced material: whole blood, taken in connection with sensitization to the hapten diphenylcyclopropenone (DPC). Here the CDR3 reads CATRRQGGGEKLFF. CDR3 bases: TGTGCCACCCGCCGACAGGGAGGAGGTGAAAAACTGTTTTTT.